Below, 4 T cell receptor beta chains from the same sample are listed, as sequenced in a study of blood T cell repertoires in COVID-19. Repertoires were generated with immunoSEQ multiplex PCR, while TCRdb's copy carries only in-frame clones and drops some. The data show about 210,000 clones, around nine tenths seen once. Sequencing was carried out using peripheral blood. These receptors were collected from a man between 60 and 75 years old with acute or convalescent COVID-19.

V gene TRBV19 combines with J gene TRBJ2-3, with D perhaps matching TRBD2 (5 bases). V lost 3 bases, J lost 4 bases, and 14 bases lay in between. CDR1 is LNHDA and CDR2 is SQIVND in the germline V gene (reference sequence). The CDR3 is 15 residues long. The CDR3 nucleotides read TGTGCCAGTAGTATCCCGGGGAGTGGGGCAGATACGCAGTATTTT. As protein: CASSIPGSGADTQYF.

The CDR3 DNA reads TGTGCCAGCAGCGTAGGGATGGGGGGAGGATATGGCTACACCTTC. Amino acid sequence: CASSVGMGGGYGYTF. V and J are TRBV9 and TRBJ1-2; D possibly corresponds to TRBD1 (5 bases). This CDR3 spans 15 amino acids. Looked up from germline, CDR1 is SGDLS and CDR2 is YYNGEE. V dropped 0 bases and J dropped 5 bases, with 14 bases sitting between them.

The chain combines TRBV6-6 with TRBJ1-3, with 7 bases lining up with TRBD1. The V and J ends lost 6 bases and 3 bases, in that order; junction bases with no gene match: 23. Germline loops: CDR1 MNHNY, CDR2 SVGAGI (reference sequence). This CDR3 has 20 residues. The CDR3 DNA reads as TGTGCCAGCAGCCTACGTCCCCTTTACGAGGGGGCGCATGTTGGAAACACCATATATTTT. Encoded protein: CASSLRPLYEGAHVGNTIYF.

The gene calls are TRBV27 and TRBJ2-5; 8 nucleotides match TRBD2. Germline CDR1 is MNHEY and CDR2 is SMNVEV (reference sequence). The J segment lost 5 bases and the V segment lost 4 bases, leaving 6 bases of the junction unmatched. CDR3 length equals 14 residues. As DNA, the CDR3 is TGTGCCAGCAGTTCCTTAGCGGGGACGGAGACCCAGTACTTC. Encoded protein: CASSSLAGTETQYF.